Each of the 6 T cell receptor beta chains below was sequenced from the same sample in a study of T cell responses to AZD1222 COVID-19 vaccine. Sequencing was performed with immunoSEQ multiplex PCR; in TCRdb, only in-frame clones are kept and a portion is missing. The table has some 130,000 clones, over 90% seen once. Sample: peripheral blood, taken on day 0 of AZD1222 vaccination. These receptor sequences come from an adult in good health.

The CDR3 nucleotides read TGTGCCAGCACCACGCGGAGGGGGACCTACGAGCAGTACTTC. Translated: CASTTRRGTYEQYF. This chain connects TRBV6-5 to TRBJ2-7; D may match TRBD1 or TRBD2 (6 bases each). V lost 7 bases and J lost 2, with 15 bases in between. The CDR3 runs 14 residues. Germline lookup yields CDR1 MNHEY and CDR2 SVGAGI.

The table lists this clone with a count of one. V is TRBV5-1 and J is TRBJ2-5; D ambiguous. This CDR3 has 12 amino acids. V shed 4 bases and J shed 5 bases, with 9 bases lying between them. Germline V gene sequence: CDR1 SGHRS, CDR2 YFSETQ. The CDR3 here is CASSPETETQYF. As DNA, the CDR3 is TGCGCCAGCAGCCCCGAAACGGAGACCCAGTACTTC.

The table lists this clone with a count of one. The V and J genes are TRBV5-1 and TRBJ2-7; the match to TRBD2 covers 7 bases. The junction had 10 bases not matched to a gene; V was cut back by 6 bases and J by 4 bases. The CDR3 totals 14 residues. Germline lookup yields CDR1 SGHRS and CDR2 YFSETQ. For the CDR3, the DNA is TGCGCCAGCAAAGGAGGCGGGAGTTGGTACGAGCAGTACTTC. This sequence encodes CASKGGGSWYEQYF.

This chain joins TRBV5-5 and TRBJ2-1, with 11 bases aligning to TRBD2. Germline V gives CDR1 SGHKS, CDR2 YYEKEE (reference sequence). There are 19 residues in the CDR3. The trim removed 4 bases at V and 0 bases at J, leaving 12 bases unmatched. CDR3 amino acids: CASSLGTSGFISSYNEQFF. CDR3 nucleotide sequence: TGTGCCAGCAGCCTCGGGACTAGCGGCTTTATAAGCTCCTACAATGAGCAGTTCTTC.

This clone was observed once. The sample has other DNA sequences that encode this CDR3 too. J is TRBJ2-7 and V is TRBV6-5; perhaps TRBD1 as D (5 bases). V lost 5 bases and J lost 3, with 11 bases in between. The CDR3 covers 13 residues. Germline V gene lookup returns CDR1 MNHEY and CDR2 SVGAGI. The CDR3 bases are TGTGCCAGCAGTCCCGACAGATTCTACGAGCAGTACTTC. It specifies CASSPDRFYEQYF.

With regard to this clone: This CDR3 is also generated by other DNA sequences in the sample. The chain couples TRBV29-1 to TRBJ2-1; D not certain. V was cut by 0 bases and J by 5 bases, with 8 bases left in between. Germline V lookup: CDR1 SQVTM, CDR2 ANQGSEA. This CDR3 has 13 amino acids. CDR3 nucleotides: TGCAGCGTTGAAGATCGAGTGAACAATGAGCAGTTCTTC. Translated, it gives CSVEDRVNNEQFF.